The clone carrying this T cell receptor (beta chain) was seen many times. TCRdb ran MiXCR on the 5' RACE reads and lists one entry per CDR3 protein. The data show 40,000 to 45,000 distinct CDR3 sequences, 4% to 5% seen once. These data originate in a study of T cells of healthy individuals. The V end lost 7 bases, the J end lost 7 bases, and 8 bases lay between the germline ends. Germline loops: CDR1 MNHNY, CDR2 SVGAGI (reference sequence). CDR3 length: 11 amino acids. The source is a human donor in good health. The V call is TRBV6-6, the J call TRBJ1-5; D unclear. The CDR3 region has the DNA TGTGCCAGCACGGACGGACAGCCCCAGCATTTT. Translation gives CASTDGQPQHF.